This T cell receptor (beta chain) was captured by sequencing in a study of post-analysis software for immune sequencing data. Study overall: Multiple sclerosis in the patients followed relapsing-remitting, secondary progressive and progressive-relapsing courses.

Germline V gene sequence: CDR1 MNHEY, CDR2 SVGAGI. V gave up 2 bases and J gave up 6 bases; unmatched junction bases: 10. The CDR3 covers 15 residues. Each TCR beta cDNA library carried unique molecular identifiers. Between about 1 and 11 million T cells gave rise to 500,000 to 600,000 cDNA molecules. TCRdb re-called the PCR reads with MiXCR, one entry per CDR3 protein. The repertoire holds almost 700,000 distinct CDR3 sequences, 59% seen once, with approximately 10% in the top ten. General study points: There were five TRBV segments more frequent in patients than controls, and TRBV5-6, TRBV5-1 and TRBV20-1 were among them.

Details on this clonotype: Its cognate antigen is unknown.

This TCR derives from a girl aged 2-10 years with multiple sclerosis. Input material: blood. The chain employs TRBV6-5 and TRBJ2-7; TRBD2 matches at 7 bases. The CDR3 nucleotides are TGTGCCAGCAGTTACGGCACTAGCGTCCTGTGCGAGCAGTACTTC. Residues: CASSYGTSVLCEQYF.